Presented here are 24 T cell receptor beta chains from one specimen sequenced in a study of Graves' ophthalmopathy and Graves' hyperthyroidism. TCR beta CDR3 amplification used RNA transcripts. First-round RT-PCR relied on HTBI primers, and a second-round multiplex PCR came next. TCRdb fed the multiplex PCR reads into MiXCR, producing one record per CDR3 protein. The top ten hold approximately 9.6% of the sample, which has 200,000 to 250,000 distinct CDR3 sequences, under 30% seen once. Sequencing used peripheral blood. These receptors were collected from a man aged 50 or older with Graves' ophthalmopathy.

The rearrangement uses TRBV20-1 and TRBJ2-4; D perhaps matches TRBD2 (6 bases). Germline CDR1 and CDR2: DFQATT and SNEGSKA (reference sequence). The V and J ends lost 4 bases and 6 bases respectively, with 16 bases between them. The CDR3 sequence is 14 residues long. The CDR3 spells CSATPGLGGNIQYF. The DNA of the CDR3 is TGCAGTGCTACACCGGGACTGGGGGGAAACATTCAGTACTTC.

This chain joins TRBV6-1 and TRBJ2-7, with 8 bases lining up with TRBD1. The length of the CDR3 is 12 residues. Unmatched junction bases numbered 2, after V lost 7 bases and J lost 3 bases. The V gene's germline CDR1 is MNHNS and CDR2 SASEGT. The CDR3 nucleotides are TGTGCCAGCAACGGACAGGGCTACGAGCAGTACTTC. Amino acids: CASNGQGYEQYF.

This clonotype was detected ten times or more. V usage is TRBV29-1 and J usage is TRBJ1-1; 7 bases line up with TRBD1. Germline CDR1 reads SQVTM; CDR2 reads ANQGSEA. The CDR3 is made up of 13 amino acids. Germline trimming cut 7 bases from V and 1 base from J; bases unmatched to any gene: 6. This CDR3 reads CSAKQGPNTEAFF. CDR3 DNA: TGCAGCGCTAAACAGGGGCCGAACACTGAAGCTTTCTTT. Full variable domain (outside the CDR3, taken from reference TRBV29-1 and TRBJ1-1): SAVISQKPSRDICQRGTSLTIQCQVDSQVTMMFWYRQQPGQSLTLIATANQGSEATYESGFVIDKFPISRPNLTFSTLTVSNMSPEDSSIYLCSAKQGPNTEAFFGQGTRLTVV.

The chain has TRBV6-1 and TRBJ1-2, with D uncertain. This CDR3 spans 12 amino acids. The germline gives CDR1 MNHNS, CDR2 SASEGT. Trimming pared 7 bases from V and 4 bases from J, leaving 10 bases between. The chain's CDR3 is CASNIARYGYTF. CDR3 DNA sequence: TGTGCCAGCAATATCGCACGCTATGGCTACACCTTC.

This chain joins TRBV6-2 or TRBV6-3 and TRBJ2-7; D may correspond to TRBD1 or TRBD2 (5 bases each). The CDR3 extends over 14 amino acids. V was clipped by 5 bases and J by 1 base, with 12 bases between them. Germline CDR1 reads MNHEY; CDR2 reads SVGEGT. Here the CDR3 reads CASSLRDLSYEQYF. In DNA, the CDR3 is TGTGCCAGCAGTCTCCGGGACCTTTCCTACGAGCAGTACTTC.

V gene TRBV28 combines with J gene TRBJ2-7, with D tentatively TRBD1 (5 bases). CDR1 and CDR2 (germline): MDHEN, SYDVKM. V lost 7 bases, J lost 9 bases, and 25 bases lay in between. The CDR3 is 15 residues long. The CDR3 here is CASTLLGQSYERQYF. The CDR3 DNA follows: TGTGCCAGCACCCTTCTGGGGCAGTCCTACGAGCGGCAGTACTTC.

This clonotype was observed many times. The gene calls are TRBV7-8 and TRBJ2-7; 7 bases are shared with TRBD2. V lost 5 bases to trimming and J lost 6 bases; unmatched junction nucleotides: 7. The CDR3 extends over 13 amino acids. Germline V CDR1 and CDR2: SGHVS, FQNEAQ. The CDR3 here is CASSPGTIREQYF. The CDR3 nucleotides are TGTGCCAGCAGCCCTGGGACTATTCGCGAGCAGTACTTC.

This clonotype has ten or more counts. The V and J genes are TRBV28 and TRBJ2-7; 10 nucleotides align to TRBD2. CDR3 size: 14 residues. V lost 6 bases, J lost 6 bases, and 8 bases stayed unmatched. Germline V gene lookup returns CDR1 MDHEN and CDR2 SYDVKM. The CDR3, as DNA: TGTGCCAGCAGGCGAGCGGGAGGGCCTGTCGAGCAGTACTTC. It encodes CASRRAGGPVEQYF.

Many counts were recorded for this clonotype. The chain joins TRBV2 to TRBJ1-5, with a possible D match to TRBD1 (6 bases). The V end was cut by 6 bases, the J end by 2 bases, with 20 bases between. The CDR3 contains 17 residues. Germline V gene lookup returns CDR1 SNHLY and CDR2 FYNNEI. CDR3 sequence reads: CASSPSNRARGNQPQHF. The DNA for the CDR3 is TGTGCCAGCAGCCCCTCGAACAGGGCCAGGGGCAATCAGCCCCAGCATTTT. Full variable domain (missing parts from reference TRBV2 and TRBJ1-5): EPEVTQTPSHQVTQMGQEVILRCVPISNHLYFYWYRQILGQKVEFLVSFYNNEISEKSEIFDDQFSVERPDGSNFTLKIRSTKLEDSAMYFCASSPSNRARGNQPQHFGDGTRLSIL.

This clonotype was observed many times. The chain is built from TRBV10-3 and TRBJ2-7; TRBD1 matches at 9 bases. This CDR3 spans 13 amino acids. The trim removed 8 bases at V and 4 bases at J, leaving 6 bases unmatched. Germline CDR1 is ENHRY and CDR2 is SYGVKD. CDR3 DNA sequence: TGTGCCATCCAGGACAGGGGCTTTTACGAGCAGTACTTC. Translated, it gives CAIQDRGFYEQYF.

The rearrangement uses TRBV7-2 and TRBJ2-7; D gene uncertain. The V gene lost 1 base and the J gene lost 2 bases, with 9 bases spanning the gap. The CDR3 sequence is 14 residues long. The germline gives CDR1 SGHTA, CDR2 FQGNSA. CDR3 protein: CASSLGLEPYEQYF. CDR3 coding DNA: TGTGCCAGCAGCTTAGGGTTGGAGCCCTACGAGCAGTACTTC. The variable domain in full, with the rest retrieved from reference TRBV7-2 and TRBJ2-7, is GAGVSQSPSNKVTEKGKDVELRCDPISGHTALYWYRQSLGQGLEFLIYFQGNSAPDKSGLPSDRFSAERTGGSVSTLTIQRTQQEDSAVYLCASSLGLEPYEQYFGPGTRLTVT.

The chain uses TRBV15 and TRBJ1-2; 12 bases are shared with TRBD1. Looked up from germline, CDR1 is LNHNV and CDR2 is YYDKDF (reference sequence). This CDR3 spans 18 amino acids. V gave up 0 bases and J gave up 4 bases; unmatched junction bases: 9. This CDR3 reads CATSRDPGQGAQLYGYTF. CDR3 DNA: TGTGCCACCAGCAGAGATCCGGGACAGGGGGCGCAACTCTATGGCTACACCTTC.

V gene TRBV6-5 combines with J gene TRBJ1-2; D is unresolved. The V end was cut by 3 bases, the J end by 3 bases, with 8 bases between. Germline V CDR1 and CDR2: MNHEY, SVGAGI. This CDR3 is 13 amino acids long. Written as DNA, the CDR3 is TGTGCCAGCAGTTATGGCCGGGACTATGGCTACACCTTC. It codes for CASSYGRDYGYTF.

The sample holds many counts of this clonotype. The V gene is TRBV6-1, the J gene TRBJ1-1; D is perhaps TRBD1 (5 bases). There are 14 residues in the CDR3. Deletions cut 6 bases from V and 8 bases from J, with 19 bases between. Germline V gene sequence: CDR1 MNHNS, CDR2 SASEGT. The CDR3 DNA is TGTGCCAGCAGCCGAACAGGATTCTCCGGGGAAGCTTTCTTT. Its translation is CASSRTGFSGEAFF.

This chain uses TRBV6-2 or TRBV6-3 with TRBJ1-1; 8 bases match TRBD1. The CDR3 has 19 amino acids. Per the germline V gene, CDR1 is MNHEY and CDR2 is SVGEGT. J gave up 1 base and V 6 bases, and 19 bases lay outside the gene matches. The CDR3 loop reads CASRPGQGRQQSGNTEAFF. In DNA, the CDR3 is TGTGCCAGCAGACCAGGACAGGGTCGACAACAATCGGGGAACACTGAAGCTTTCTTT.

This clonotype was counted between two and nine times. The chain has TRBV12-3 or TRBV12-4 and TRBJ2-5; 7 nucleotides match TRBD1. V was clipped by 5 bases and J by 2 bases; unmatched bases: 8. The CDR3 has 15 residues. The CDR3 region has the DNA TGTGCCAGCAGTCACCACCGGGACAGACAAGAGACCCAGTACTTC. Amino acid sequence: CASSHHRDRQETQYF.

Ten or more counts support this clonotype. The chain joins TRBV7-2 to TRBJ1-1; 7 bases fit TRBD1. Germline V CDR1 and CDR2: SGHTA, FQGNSA. Losses at the gene ends were 5 bases for V and 3 bases for J; bases not matched to a gene: 6. CDR3 length: 14 amino acids. The CDR3 is CASSIQQGYTEAFF. The DNA of the CDR3 is TGTGCCAGCAGCATCCAACAGGGGTACACTGAAGCTTTCTTT.

This clonotype was counted ten times or more. V and J are TRBV20-1 and TRBJ2-7; the D is unclear. The CDR3 covers 13 residues. In germline, CDR1 is DFQATT, CDR2 SNEGSKA (reference sequence). V lost 6 bases, J lost 0 bases, and 12 bases lay in between. The CDR3 DNA sequence: TGCAGTGCCAGTCGCGGCAGCTCCTACGAGCAGTACTTC. Translating it yields CSASRGSSYEQYF.

V usage is TRBV28 and J usage is TRBJ2-7, with D perhaps TRBD1 (6 bases). Germline V gene data show CDR1 as MDHEN and CDR2 as SYDVKM. CDR3 length: 14 amino acids. Trimming took off 6 bases at V and 2 bases at J, with 14 bases between the two ends. The CDR3 protein is CASSGQGGAYEQYF. The CDR3 nucleotides are TGTGCCAGCAGCGGACAAGGGGGAGCCTACGAGCAGTACTTC.

This clonotype was counted ten times or more. The CDR3: CASSPVGLNYGYTF. Written as DNA, the CDR3 is TGTGCCAGCAGTCCGGTGGGGCTCAACTATGGCTACACCTTC. The chain combines TRBV12-3 or TRBV12-4 with TRBJ1-2, with D perhaps matching TRBD1 (5 bases). V was cut by 5 bases and J by 2 bases, with 12 bases left in between. The CDR3 runs 14 residues.

This clonotype came up once. The gene calls are TRBV12-3 or TRBV12-4 and TRBJ2-5; D is unresolved. Trimming left V 3 bases short and J 4 bases short, with 9 bases between. This CDR3 region has 13 residues. The CDR3 is CASSLGSRETQYF. The CDR3 region has the DNA TGTGCCAGCAGTTTGGGCAGTCGAGAGACCCAGTACTTC.

This clonotype was recorded at least ten times. CDR3 in amino acids: CSVVDPANTEAFF. DNA of the CDR3: TGCAGCGTTGTGGATCCAGCGAACACTGAAGCTTTCTTT. The chain is built from TRBV29-1 and TRBJ1-1, with no clear D. This CDR3 has 13 amino acids. Trimming left V 4 bases short and J 1 base short, with 10 bases between. Germline CDR1 SQVTM, CDR2 ANQGSEA. The full variable domain, with the rest looked up from reference TRBV29-1 and TRBJ1-1, is SAVISQKPSRDICQRGTSLTIQCQVDSQVTMMFWYRQQPGQSLTLIATANQGSEATYESGFVIDKFPISRPNLTFSTLTVSNMSPEDSSIYLCSVVDPANTEAFFGQGTRLTVV.

This clonotype appeared many times. The chain uses TRBV12-3 or TRBV12-4 and TRBJ2-4, with D perhaps assigned TRBD1 or TRBD2 (5 bases each). The V and J ends lost 8 bases and 4 bases respectively, with 12 bases between them. The CDR3 totals 13 residues. The CDR3 region is CASGGTNKNIQYF. The DNA for the CDR3 is TGTGCCAGCGGTGGGACCAATAAAAACATTCAGTACTTC.

The rearrangement uses TRBV12-3 or TRBV12-4 and TRBJ1-1, with TRBD1 as a possible D gene (6 bases). The CDR3 runs to 12 residues. Trimming removed 8 bases from V and 7 bases from J, with 14 bases in between. CDR3 DNA: TGTGCCAGCGGTTACAGGGCCCTTGAAGCTTTCTTT. It codes for CASGYRALEAFF.